This is a list of T cell receptor beta chains from one sample in a study of regulatory T cells in long-lasting Graves disease. Each CDR3 protein gets one entry after TCRdb re-called the multiplex PCR reads with MiXCR. The sample has around 450,000 distinct CDR3 sequences; approximately 15% are singletons. The sample also formed part of further work on T cells in Graves' hyperthyroidism and ophthalmopathy.

Sample: peripheral blood mononuclear cells (PBMCs), taken at new diagnosis, from a patient treated with antithyroid drugs. These receptors all stem from a woman aged 40 to 50 with Graves disease. Each CDR3 is given with its conserved first and last residue. A D gene is named only where the DNA matches it firmly. The size entry is marked missing in some rows and otherwise reads once, few, many or a size class.

V gene	clone size	J gene	D gene	CDR3 DNA	CDR3 protein
TRBV5-6	.	TRBJ2-5	.	TGTGCCAGCAGCAGGGACACTCTTCGGCAAGAGACCCAGTACTTC	CASSRDTLRQETQYF
TRBV11-2	many	TRBJ2-1	.	TGTGCCAGCAGAACAATGCGGGGCCACGCCAATGAGCAGTTCTTC	CASRTMRGHANEQFF
TRBV5-8	.	TRBJ2-1	.	TGTGCCAGCACCACCAGTACGAAGGATGAGCAGTTCTTC	CASTTSTKDEQFF
TRBV10-2	many	TRBJ1-5	TRBD1	TGCGCCAGCAGTGAGACAGGGGGCAGACAGCCCCAGCATTTT	CASSETGGRQPQHF
TRBV11-2	many	TRBJ1-5	.	TGTGCCAGCAGCTTAGACAGTATGTGGAATCAGCCCCAGCATTTT	CASSLDSMWNQPQHF
TRBV2	.	TRBJ2-5	.	TGTGCCAGCAGAGTGGGGGCGCCAGAGACCCAGTACTTC	CASRVGAPETQYF
TRBV19	.	TRBJ2-1	TRBD2	TGTGCCAGTAGTACCGACCTCTCCGGGACTAGCGGCTGGTACAATGAGCAGTTCTTC	CASSTDLSGTSGWYNEQFF
TRBV20-1	.	TRBJ2-7	.	TGCAGTGCTAGGACATGGACGGGCTCTTCCTACGAGCAGTACTTC	CSARTWTGSSYEQYF
TRBV29-1	.	TRBJ2-2	.	TGCAGCGTTGAGGGGGCAGGGGTCGGGGAGCTGTTTTTT	CSVEGAGVGELFF
TRBV11-3	many	TRBJ2-3	.	TGTGCCAGCAGCCTCCGAGGGGGTTCAGATACGCAGTATTTT	CASSLRGGSDTQYF
TRBV27	many	TRBJ2-7	.	TGTGCCAGCAGTCCCCCAGATGGGCGTTACGAGCAGTACTTC	CASSPPDGRYEQYF
TRBV18	many	TRBJ2-7	.	TGTGCCAGCTCACCTTACACTGGGGAGTCGGGCGAGCAGTACTTC	CASSPYTGESGEQYF
TRBV19	.	TRBJ1-5	.	TGTGCCAGTAGTATAGACTCCAGTTGGGGTTCCAATCAGCCCCAGCATTTT	CASSIDSSWGSNQPQHF
TRBV12-3/TRBV12-4	many	TRBJ1-2	.	TGTGCCAGCACATGGAGTAACTATGGCTACACCTTC	CASTWSNYGYTF
TRBV18	many	TRBJ1-1	.	TGTGCCAGCTCACTACGATCCGGGACAATGAACACTGAAGCTTTCTTT	CASSLRSGTMNTEAFF
TRBV2	many	TRBJ1-1	.	TGTGCCAACCAGCGTGCCACTGAAGCTTTCTTT	CANQRATEAFF
TRBV5-4	.	TRBJ2-1	TRBD2	TGTGCCAGCAGCCTTACTAGCGGGAGTTCTTCCTACAATGAGCAGTTCTTC	CASSLTSGSSSYNEQFF
TRBV27	many	TRBJ2-1	TRBD2	TGTGCCAGCAGTTTAGACTGGGGGGGGGGGGAGGAACAGTTCTTC	CASSLDWGGGEEQFF
TRBV28	many	TRBJ2-1	TRBD2	TGTGCCAGCAGTATCCTCTTTACTAGCGCCCGAACCTACAATGAGCAGTTCTTC	CASSILFTSARTYNEQFF
TRBV6-5	many	TRBJ2-7	.	TGTGCCAGCAGTTACAGGAGGGGAACGGGCGAGCAGTACTTC	CASSYRRGTGEQYF
TRBV6-1	.	TRBJ2-7	.	TGTGCCAGCAGACGCGGGACTTACTACGAGCAGTACTTC	CASRRGTYYEQYF
TRBV28	many	TRBJ2-5	.	TGTGCCAGCGGAGGGTGGGGACCCCAAGAGACCCAGTACTTC	CASGGWGPQETQYF
TRBV11-3	many	TRBJ1-1	.	TGTGCCAGCAGCTCCTCAGGCAACGCGAACACTGAAGCTTTCTTT	CASSSSGNANTEAFF
TRBV6-2/TRBV6-3	.	TRBJ2-1	.	TGTGCCAGCAGGATCCGAAATGAGCAGTTCTTC	CASRIRNEQFF
TRBV2	.	TRBJ1-5	TRBD1	TGTGCCAGCACCCTCCGACAGGGAACCTCCGAGCCCCAGCATTTT	CASTLRQGTSEPQHF
TRBV30	.	TRBJ2-1	TRBD2	TGTGCCTGGAGTGGAGGTCTAGCGGAATACAATGAGCAGTTCTTC	CAWSGGLAEYNEQFF
TRBV11-3	many	TRBJ2-3	TRBD1	TGTGCCAGCAGCTTGGGGACAGGGCTCAGCAGCACAGATACGCAGTATTTT	CASSLGTGLSSTDTQYF
TRBV28	many	TRBJ2-1	TRBD2	TGTGCCAGCACGCGGGAGAACACTGGCAATGAGCAGTTCTTC	CASTRENTGNEQFF
TRBV5-1	many	TRBJ2-3	TRBD1	TGCGCCAGCAGCCAAAATACCCCAGGACAGGGGAGCGATACGCAGTATTTT	CASSQNTPGQGSDTQYF
TRBV11-2	many	TRBJ1-6	.	TGTGCCAGCAGCCCAGGCCGGCGGGGGGCCTATAATTCACCCCTCCACTTT	CASSPGRRGAYNSPLHF
TRBV18	.	TRBJ2-4	.	TGTGCCAGCTCACCACCGGCGGGACAAAAAAACATTCAGTACTTC	CASSPPAGQKNIQYF
TRBV18	many	TRBJ1-2	.	TGTGCCAGCTCCCTCTTCCAGTGGGCCGAAGGGGACGACTATGGCTACACCTTC	CASSLFQWAEGDDYGYTF
TRBV20-1	.	TRBJ2-7	.	TGCAGTGTCATGACAGCTTACGAGCAGTACTTC	CSVMTAYEQYF
TRBV7-3	many	TRBJ2-7	.	TGTGCCAGCAGCTTACAGGGTTCCAACGAGCAGTACTTC	CASSLQGSNEQYF
TRBV20-1	.	TRBJ2-7	TRBD1	TGCAGTGCTCACCCCGGGACAGGGTACTACGAGCAGTACTTC	CSAHPGTGYYEQYF
TRBV5-4	few	TRBJ2-5	TRBD1	TGTGCCAGCAGCTTAAGTCAGGGGGCTGTGGAGACCCAGTACTTC	CASSLSQGAVETQYF
TRBV7-9	few	TRBJ2-7	TRBD1	TGTGCCAGCAGCTTCGTGGGTGGGGACAGGATGTACTTC	CASSFVGGDRMYF
TRBV28	many	TRBJ1-1	TRBD1	TGTGCCAGCAGTTTACGGGACAGCTTCACTGAAGCTTTCTTT	CASSLRDSFTEAFF
TRBV30	many	TRBJ1-2	.	TGTGCCTGGAGTGTACTAGGGGCAGTTGACTACACCTTC	CAWSVLGAVDYTF
TRBV28	once	TRBJ2-1	.	TGTGCCAGCAGTTTGGAGAATAGGGCCTACAATGAGCAGTTCTTC	CASSLENRAYNEQFF
TRBV7-2	.	TRBJ2-1	TRBD2	TGTGCCAGCAGCTCTACAGCTGGACTAGCGGGATACAATGAGCAGTTCTTC	CASSSTAGLAGYNEQFF
TRBV2	many	TRBJ2-1	TRBD1	TGTGCCAGCAGTGCCGGGACAGCTTACAATGAGCAGTTCTTC	CASSAGTAYNEQFF
TRBV12-3/TRBV12-4	.	TRBJ1-2	TRBD1	TGTGCCAGCAGCGCCGGGACAGGGGGTGTCTACACCTTC	CASSAGTGGVYTF
TRBV24-1	.	TRBJ2-3	TRBD2	TGTGCCACCAGTGATCGGACCCGAGCGGGGCCAGGTACGCAGTATTTT	CATSDRTRAGPGTQYF
TRBV10-3	many	TRBJ2-7	.	TGTGCCATCAGTGAGTCGGGGCCCTACGAGCAGTACTTC	CAISESGPYEQYF
TRBV13	once	TRBJ2-1	TRBD1	TGTGCCAGCCAGAGACAGGGGGTTTGGAATGAGCAGTTCTTC	CASQRQGVWNEQFF